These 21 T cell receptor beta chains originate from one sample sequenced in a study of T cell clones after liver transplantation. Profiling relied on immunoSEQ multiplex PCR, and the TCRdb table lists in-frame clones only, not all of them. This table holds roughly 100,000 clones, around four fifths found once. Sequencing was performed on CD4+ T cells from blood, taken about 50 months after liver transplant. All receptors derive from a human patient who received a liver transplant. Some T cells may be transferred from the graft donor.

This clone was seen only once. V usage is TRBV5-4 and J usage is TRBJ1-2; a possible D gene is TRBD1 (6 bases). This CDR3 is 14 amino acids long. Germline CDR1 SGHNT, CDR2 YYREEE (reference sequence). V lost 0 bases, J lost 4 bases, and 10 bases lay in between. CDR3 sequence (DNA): TGTGCCAGCAGCTTGGTACAGGGAGGCTATGGCTACACCTTC. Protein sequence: CASSLVQGGYGYTF.

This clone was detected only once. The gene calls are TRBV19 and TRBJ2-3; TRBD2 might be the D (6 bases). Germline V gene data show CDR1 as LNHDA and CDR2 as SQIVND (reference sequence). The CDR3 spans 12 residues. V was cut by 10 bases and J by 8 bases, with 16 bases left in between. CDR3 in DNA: TGTGCCACCGCGCGGCGGGACGGTACGCAGTATTTT. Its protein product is CATARRDGTQYF.

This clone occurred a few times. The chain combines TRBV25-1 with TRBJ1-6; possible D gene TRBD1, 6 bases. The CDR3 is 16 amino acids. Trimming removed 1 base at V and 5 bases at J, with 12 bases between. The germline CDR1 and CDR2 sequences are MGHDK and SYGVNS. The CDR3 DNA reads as TGTGCCAGCAGTGAATTCCGACAGGTGAATAATTCACCCCTCCACTTT. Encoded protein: CASSEFRQVNNSPLHF.

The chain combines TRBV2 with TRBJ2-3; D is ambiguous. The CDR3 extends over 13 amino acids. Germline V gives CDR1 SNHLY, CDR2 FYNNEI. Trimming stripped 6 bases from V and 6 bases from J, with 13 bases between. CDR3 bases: TGTGCCAGCAGGGACCTGTCGGGTGATACGCAGTATTTT. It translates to CASRDLSGDTQYF.

The CDR3 coding sequence is TGTGCCAGTAGGGTCCAGGGGGCGGCCAAAAACATTCAGTACTTC. Its protein product is CASRVQGAAKNIQYF. The chain joins TRBV19 to TRBJ2-4; TRBD1 agrees at 8 bases. The CDR3 contains 15 residues. From germline, CDR1 is LNHDA and CDR2 SQIVND (reference sequence). Germline trimming cut 6 bases from V and 1 base from J; bases unmatched to any gene: 5.

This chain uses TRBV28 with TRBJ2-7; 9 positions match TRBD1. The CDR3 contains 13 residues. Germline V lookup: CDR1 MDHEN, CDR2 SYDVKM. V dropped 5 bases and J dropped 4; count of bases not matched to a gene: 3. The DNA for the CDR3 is TGTGCCAGCAGTGCCGGGACAGGGTACGAGCAGTACTTC. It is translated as CASSAGTGYEQYF.

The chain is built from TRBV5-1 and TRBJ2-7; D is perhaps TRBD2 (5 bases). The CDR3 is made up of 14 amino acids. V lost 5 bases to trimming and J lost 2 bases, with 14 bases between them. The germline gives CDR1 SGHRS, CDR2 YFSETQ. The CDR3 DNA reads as TGCGCCAGCAGGCAGGAGGTTTCCCCCTACGAGCAGTACTTC. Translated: CASRQEVSPYEQYF.

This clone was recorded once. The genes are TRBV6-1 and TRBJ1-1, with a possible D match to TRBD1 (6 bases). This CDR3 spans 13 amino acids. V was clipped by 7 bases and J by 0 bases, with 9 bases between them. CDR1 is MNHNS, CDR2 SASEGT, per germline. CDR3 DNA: TGTGCCAGCAATACAGGGTTGAACACTGAAGCTTTCTTT. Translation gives CASNTGLNTEAFF.

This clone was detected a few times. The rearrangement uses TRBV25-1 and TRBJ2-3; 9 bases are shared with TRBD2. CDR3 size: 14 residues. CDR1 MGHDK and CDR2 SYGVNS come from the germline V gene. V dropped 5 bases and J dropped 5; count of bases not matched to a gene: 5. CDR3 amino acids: CASSPLAGIDTQYF. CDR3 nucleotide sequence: TGTGCCAGCAGTCCCCTAGCGGGGATAGATACGCAGTATTTT. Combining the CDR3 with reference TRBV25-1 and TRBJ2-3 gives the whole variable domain EADIYQTPRYLVIGTGKKITLECSQTMGHDKMYWYQQDPGMELHLIHYSYGVNSTEKGDLSSESTVSRIRTEHFPLTLESARPSHTSQYLCASSPLAGIDTQYFGPGTRLTVL.

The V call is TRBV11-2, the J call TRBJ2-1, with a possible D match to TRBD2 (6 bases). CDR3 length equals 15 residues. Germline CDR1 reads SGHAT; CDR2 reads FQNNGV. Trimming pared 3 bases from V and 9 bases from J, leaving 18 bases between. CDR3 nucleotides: TGTGCCAGCAGCTTTTTTAGCGGTGTTCGCACTGAGCAGTTCTTC. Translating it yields CASSFFSGVRTEQFF.

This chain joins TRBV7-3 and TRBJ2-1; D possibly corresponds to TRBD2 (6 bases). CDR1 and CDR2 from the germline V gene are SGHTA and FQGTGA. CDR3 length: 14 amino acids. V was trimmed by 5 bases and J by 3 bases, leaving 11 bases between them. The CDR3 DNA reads TGTGCCAGCAGCCCCCCCGGGGGCTACAATGAGCAGTTCTTC. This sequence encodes CASSPPGGYNEQFF.

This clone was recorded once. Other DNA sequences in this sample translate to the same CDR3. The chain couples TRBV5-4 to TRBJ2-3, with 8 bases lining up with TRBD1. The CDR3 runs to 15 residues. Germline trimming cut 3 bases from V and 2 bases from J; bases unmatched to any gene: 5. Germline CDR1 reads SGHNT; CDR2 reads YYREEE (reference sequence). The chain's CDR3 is CASSYRGTFTDTQYF. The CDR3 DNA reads TGTGCCAGCAGCTACAGGGGGACCTTCACAGATACGCAGTATTTT.

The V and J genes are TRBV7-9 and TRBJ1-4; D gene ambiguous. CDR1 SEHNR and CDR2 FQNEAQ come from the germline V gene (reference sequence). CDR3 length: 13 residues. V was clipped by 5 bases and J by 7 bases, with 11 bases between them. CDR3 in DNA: TGTGCCAGCAGCATAATGGGAGGTGAAAAACTGTTTTTT. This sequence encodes CASSIMGGEKLFF.

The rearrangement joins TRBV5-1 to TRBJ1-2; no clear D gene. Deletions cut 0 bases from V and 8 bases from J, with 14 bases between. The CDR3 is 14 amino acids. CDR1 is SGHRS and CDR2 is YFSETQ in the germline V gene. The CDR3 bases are TGCGCCAGCAGCTTGGCCCAACCCGGGCTGGGCTACACCTTC. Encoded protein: CASSLAQPGLGYTF. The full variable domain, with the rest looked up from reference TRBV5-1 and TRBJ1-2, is KAGVTQTPRYLIKTRGQQVTLSCSPISGHRSVSWYQQTPGQGLQFLFEYFSETQRNKGNFPGRFSGRQFSNSRSEMNVSTLELGDSALYLCASSLAQPGLGYTFGSGTRLTVV.

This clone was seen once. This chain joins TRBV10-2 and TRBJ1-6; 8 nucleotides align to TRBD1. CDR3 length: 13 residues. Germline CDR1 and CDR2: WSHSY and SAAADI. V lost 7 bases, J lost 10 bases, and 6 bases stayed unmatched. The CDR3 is CASIDRGGSPLHF. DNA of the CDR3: TGCGCCAGCATCGACAGGGGAGGATCACCCCTCCACTTT.

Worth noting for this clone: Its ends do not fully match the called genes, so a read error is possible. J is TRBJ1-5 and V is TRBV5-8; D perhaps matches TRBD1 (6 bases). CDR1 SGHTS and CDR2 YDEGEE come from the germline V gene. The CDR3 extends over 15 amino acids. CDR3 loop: CASSSATTLRGHKYF. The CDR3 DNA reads TGTGCCAGCAGCTCGGCAACGACGCTCAGGGGCCATAAGTATTTT.

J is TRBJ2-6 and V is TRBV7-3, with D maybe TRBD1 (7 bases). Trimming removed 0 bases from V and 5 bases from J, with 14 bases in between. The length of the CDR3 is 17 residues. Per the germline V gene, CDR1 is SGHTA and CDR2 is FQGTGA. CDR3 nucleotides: TGTGCCAGCAGCTTAACTGGAGGGGGCGCACGGGCCAACGTCCTGACTTTC. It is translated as CASSLTGGGARANVLTF.

The CDR3 loop is CASSPGLAGAGQYF. The CDR3 DNA reads TGCGCCAGCAGCCCCGGACTAGCGGGAGCGGGGCAGTACTTC. The rearrangement links TRBV5-1 to TRBJ2-7, with 13 bases lining up with TRBD2. The V gene end was trimmed by 4 bases and the J gene end by 9 bases; junction bases not matched to a gene: 7. This CDR3 has 14 residues. Germline V lookup: CDR1 SGHRS, CDR2 YFSETQ.

CDR3 bases: TGTGCCAGCAGACGGACAGGCCCGAACACCGGGGAGCTGTTTTTT. Protein sequence: CASRRTGPNTGELFF. The rearrangement joins TRBV28 to TRBJ2-2; TRBD1 matches 7 bases. With 6 bases clipped from V and 0 bases from J, the junction kept 4 bases outside the gene matches. CDR1 MDHEN and CDR2 SYDVKM come from the germline V gene. The CDR3 covers 15 residues. Variable domain in full (rest from reference TRBV28 and TRBJ2-2): DVKVTQSSRYLVKRTGEKVFLECVQDMDHENMFWYRQDPGLGLRLIYFSYDVKMKEKGDIPEGYSVSREKKERFSLILESASTNQTSMYLCASRRTGPNTGELFFGEGSRLTVL.

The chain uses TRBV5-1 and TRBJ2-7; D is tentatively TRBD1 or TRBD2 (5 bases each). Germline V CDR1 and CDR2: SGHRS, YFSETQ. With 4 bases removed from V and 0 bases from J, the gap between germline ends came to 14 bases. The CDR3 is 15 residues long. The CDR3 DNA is TGCGCCAGCAGCCCCGGGGACCAGGTCTCCTACGAGCAGTACTTC. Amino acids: CASSPGDQVSYEQYF.

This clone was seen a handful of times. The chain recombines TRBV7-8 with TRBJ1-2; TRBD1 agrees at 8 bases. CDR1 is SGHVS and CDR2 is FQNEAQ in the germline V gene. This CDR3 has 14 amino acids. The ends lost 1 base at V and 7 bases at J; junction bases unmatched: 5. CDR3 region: CASSLVQGASGYTF. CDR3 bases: TGTGCCAGCAGCTTAGTGCAGGGGGCGAGTGGCTACACCTTC.